This T cell receptor (beta chain) was obtained from a study of Tregs in tolerant kidney transplant recipients. J lost 14 bases, V lost 4 bases, and 9 bases had no gene match. Germline lookup yields CDR1 MNHEY and CDR2 SMNVEV (reference sequence). This CDR3 has 15 amino acids. Mixed chimerism was transient after nonmyeloablative marrow transplants from related graft donors. Concerning this clone itself: What it binds is not known.

The table came from immunoSEQ multiplex PCR; TCRdb's copy has only in-frame clones and leaves some out. Here the sample spans 84,000 or so clones, approximately 93% being singletons. Findings and limits, study-wide: Tolerant patients' donor-specific Tregs expanded beyond overall Tregs, suggesting antigen-driven growth.

The receptor comes from a human patient who received a combined kidney and bone marrow transplant. The T cells may come from the graft donor. The chain is built from TRBV27 and TRBJ2-1; 15 bases fit TRBD2. The sequencing here drew on CD4+ T cells from blood (PBMCs), taken 12 months after the transplant. The CDR3 here is CASSSGLAGGPLKFF. CDR3 in DNA: TGTGCCAGCAGTTCCGGACTAGCGGGGGGGCCGCTCAAGTTCTTC.